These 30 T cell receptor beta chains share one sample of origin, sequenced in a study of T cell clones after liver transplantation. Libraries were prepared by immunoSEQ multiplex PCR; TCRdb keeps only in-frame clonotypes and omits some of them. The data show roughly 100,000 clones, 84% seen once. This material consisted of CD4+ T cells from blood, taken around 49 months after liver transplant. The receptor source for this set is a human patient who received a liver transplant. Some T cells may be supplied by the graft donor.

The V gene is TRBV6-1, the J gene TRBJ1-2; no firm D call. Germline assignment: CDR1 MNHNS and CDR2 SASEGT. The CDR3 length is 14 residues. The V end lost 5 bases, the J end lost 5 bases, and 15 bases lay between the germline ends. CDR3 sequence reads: CASSHQTQTYGYTF. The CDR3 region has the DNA TGTGCCAGCAGTCACCAGACTCAGACGTATGGCTACACCTTC.

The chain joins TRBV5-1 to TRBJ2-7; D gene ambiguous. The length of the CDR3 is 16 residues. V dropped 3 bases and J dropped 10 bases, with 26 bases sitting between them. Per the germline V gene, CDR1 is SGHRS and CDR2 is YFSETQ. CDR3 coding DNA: TGCGCCAGCAGCTCGCGACCCACCCCAAGCCCGGCCCCCCAGTACTTC. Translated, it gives CASSSRPTPSPAPQYF.

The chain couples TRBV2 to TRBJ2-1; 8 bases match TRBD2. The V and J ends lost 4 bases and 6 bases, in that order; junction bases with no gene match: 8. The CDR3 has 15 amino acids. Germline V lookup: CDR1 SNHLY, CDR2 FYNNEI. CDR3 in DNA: TGTGCCAGCAGTGGTGAGGGACTAGGCGGCAATGAGCAGTTCTTC. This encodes CASSGEGLGGNEQFF.

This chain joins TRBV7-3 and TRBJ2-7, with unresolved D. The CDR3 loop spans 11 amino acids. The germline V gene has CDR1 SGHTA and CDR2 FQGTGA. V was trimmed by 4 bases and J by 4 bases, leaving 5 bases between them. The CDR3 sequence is CASSSKYEQYF. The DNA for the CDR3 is TGTGCCAGCAGCTCGAAGTACGAGCAGTACTTC.

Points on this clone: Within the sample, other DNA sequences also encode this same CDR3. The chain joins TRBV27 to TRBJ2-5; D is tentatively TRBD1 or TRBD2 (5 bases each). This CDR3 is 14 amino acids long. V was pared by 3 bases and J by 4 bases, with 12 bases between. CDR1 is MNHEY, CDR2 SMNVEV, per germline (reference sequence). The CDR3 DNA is TGTGCCAGCAGTTTCAATGGGGGAAGAGAGACCCAGTACTTC. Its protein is CASSFNGGRETQYF.

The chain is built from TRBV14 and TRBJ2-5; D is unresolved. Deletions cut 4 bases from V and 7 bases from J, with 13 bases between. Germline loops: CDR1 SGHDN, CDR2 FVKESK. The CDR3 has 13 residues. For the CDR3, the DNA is TGTGCCAGCAGCCCCTCACGTCCGGGGACCCAGTACTTC. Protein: CASSPSRPGTQYF.

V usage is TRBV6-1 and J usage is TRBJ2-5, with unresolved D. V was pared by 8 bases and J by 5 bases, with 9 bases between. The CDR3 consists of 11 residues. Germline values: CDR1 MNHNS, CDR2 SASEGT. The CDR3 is CASGLGETQYF. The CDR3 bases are TGTGCCAGCGGGTTGGGGGAGACCCAGTACTTC.

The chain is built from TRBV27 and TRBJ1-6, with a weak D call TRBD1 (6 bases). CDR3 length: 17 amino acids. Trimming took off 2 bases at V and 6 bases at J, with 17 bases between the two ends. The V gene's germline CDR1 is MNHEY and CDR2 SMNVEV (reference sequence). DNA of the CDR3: TGTGCCAGCAGTTTAGGAGGGGGAGGAATTGGTAATTCACCCCTCCACTTT. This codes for CASSLGGGGIGNSPLHF.

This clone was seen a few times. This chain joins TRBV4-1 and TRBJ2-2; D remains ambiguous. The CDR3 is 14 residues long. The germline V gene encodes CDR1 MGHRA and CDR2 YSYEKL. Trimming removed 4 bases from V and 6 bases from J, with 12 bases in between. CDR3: CASSPRSGPGELFF. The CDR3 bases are TGCGCCAGCAGCCCCCGTTCAGGTCCCGGGGAGCTGTTTTTT.

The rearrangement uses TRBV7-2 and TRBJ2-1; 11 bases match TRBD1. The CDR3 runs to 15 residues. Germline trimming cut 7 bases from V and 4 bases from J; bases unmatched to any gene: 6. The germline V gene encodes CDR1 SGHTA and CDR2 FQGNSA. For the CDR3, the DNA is TGTGCCAGCAACCTGGGACAGGGGGGATACAATGAGCAGTTCTTC. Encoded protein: CASNLGQGGYNEQFF.

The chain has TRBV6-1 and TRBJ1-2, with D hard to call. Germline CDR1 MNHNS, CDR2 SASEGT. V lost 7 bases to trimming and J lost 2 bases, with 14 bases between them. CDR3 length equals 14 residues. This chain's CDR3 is CASTPEDLNYGYTF. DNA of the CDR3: TGTGCCAGCACCCCGGAGGATTTAAACTATGGCTACACCTTC.

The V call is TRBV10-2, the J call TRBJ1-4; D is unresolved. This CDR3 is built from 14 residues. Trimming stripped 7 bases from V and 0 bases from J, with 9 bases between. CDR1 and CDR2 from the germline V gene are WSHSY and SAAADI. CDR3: CASTYSATNEKLFF. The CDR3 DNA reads TGCGCCAGCACCTACAGTGCAACTAATGAAAAACTGTTTTTT.

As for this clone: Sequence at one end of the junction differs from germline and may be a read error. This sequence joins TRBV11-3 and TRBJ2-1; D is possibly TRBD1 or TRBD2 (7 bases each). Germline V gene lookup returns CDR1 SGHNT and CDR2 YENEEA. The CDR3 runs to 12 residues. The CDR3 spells CAGRGTNNEQFF. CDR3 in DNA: TGTGCCGGCAGGGGGACTAACAATGAGCAGTTCTTC.

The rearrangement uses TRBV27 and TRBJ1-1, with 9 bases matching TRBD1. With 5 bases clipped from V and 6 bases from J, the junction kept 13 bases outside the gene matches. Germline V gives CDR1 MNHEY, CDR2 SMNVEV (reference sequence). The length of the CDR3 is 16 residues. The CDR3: CASSPGQGSGGSEAFF. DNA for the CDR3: TGTGCCAGCAGTCCGGGACAGGGATCTGGGGGGTCTGAAGCTTTCTTT.

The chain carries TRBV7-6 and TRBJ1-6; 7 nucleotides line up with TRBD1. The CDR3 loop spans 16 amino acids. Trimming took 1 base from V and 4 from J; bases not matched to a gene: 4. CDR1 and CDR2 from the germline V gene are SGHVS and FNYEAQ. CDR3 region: CASSLERTGYNSPLHF. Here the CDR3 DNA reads TGTGCCAGCAGCTTAGAGAGGACAGGTTATAATTCACCCCTCCACTTT.

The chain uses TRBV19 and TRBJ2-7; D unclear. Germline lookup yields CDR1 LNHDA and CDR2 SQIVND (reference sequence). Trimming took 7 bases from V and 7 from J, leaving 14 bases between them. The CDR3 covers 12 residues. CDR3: CASTSHGREQYF. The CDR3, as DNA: TGTGCCAGTACTTCCCATGGGCGAGAGCAGTACTTC.

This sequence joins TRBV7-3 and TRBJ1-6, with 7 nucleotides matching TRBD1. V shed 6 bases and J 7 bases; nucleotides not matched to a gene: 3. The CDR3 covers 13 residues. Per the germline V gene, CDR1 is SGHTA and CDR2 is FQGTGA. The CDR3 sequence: CASSQGGNSPLHF. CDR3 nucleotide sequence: TGTGCCAGCAGTCAAGGGGGCAATTCACCCCTCCACTTT.

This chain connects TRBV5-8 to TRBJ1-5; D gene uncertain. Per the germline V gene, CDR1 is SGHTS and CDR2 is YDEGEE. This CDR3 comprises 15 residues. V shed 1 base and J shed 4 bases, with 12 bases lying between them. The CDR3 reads CASSLLGSVNQPQHF. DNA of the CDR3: TGTGCCAGCAGCTTGTTGGGCAGCGTTAATCAGCCCCAGCATTTT.

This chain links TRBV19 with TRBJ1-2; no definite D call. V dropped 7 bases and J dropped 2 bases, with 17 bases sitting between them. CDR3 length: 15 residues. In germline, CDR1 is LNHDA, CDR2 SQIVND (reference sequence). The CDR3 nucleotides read TGTGCCAGTACCCGGACTGAGTCTGACAACTATGGCTACACCTTC. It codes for CASTRTESDNYGYTF. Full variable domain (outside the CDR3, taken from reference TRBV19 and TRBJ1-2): DGGITQSPKYLFRKEGQNVTLSCEQNLNHDAMYWYRQDPGQGLRLIYYSQIVNDFQKGDIAEGYSVSREKKESFPLTVTSAQKNPTAFYLCASTRTESDNYGYTFGSGTRLTVV.

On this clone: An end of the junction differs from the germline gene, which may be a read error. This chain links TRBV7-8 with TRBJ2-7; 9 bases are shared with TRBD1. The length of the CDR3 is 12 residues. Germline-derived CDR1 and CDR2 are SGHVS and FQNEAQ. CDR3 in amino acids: CASSFRDRVFFF. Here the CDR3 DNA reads TGTGCCAGCAGCTTCCGGGACAGGGTTTTCTTTTTC.

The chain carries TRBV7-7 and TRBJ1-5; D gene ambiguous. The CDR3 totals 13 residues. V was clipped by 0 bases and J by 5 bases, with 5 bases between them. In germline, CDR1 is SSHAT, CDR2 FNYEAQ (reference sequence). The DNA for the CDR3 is TGTGCCAGCAGCTTAGCGAACGATCAGCCCCAGCATTTT. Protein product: CASSLANDQPQHF. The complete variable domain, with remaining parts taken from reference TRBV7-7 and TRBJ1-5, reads GAGVSQSPRYKVTKRGQDVTLRCDPISSHATLYWYQQALGQGPEFLTYFNYEAQPDKSGLPSDRFSAERPEGSISTLTIQRTEQRDSAMYRCASSLANDQPQHFGDGTRLSIL.

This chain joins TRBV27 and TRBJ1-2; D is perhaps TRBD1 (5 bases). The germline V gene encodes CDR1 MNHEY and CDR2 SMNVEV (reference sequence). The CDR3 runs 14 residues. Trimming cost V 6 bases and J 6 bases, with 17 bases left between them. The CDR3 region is CASRGTVLSDGYTF. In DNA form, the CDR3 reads TGTGCCAGCAGGGGGACGGTACTCAGCGATGGCTACACCTTC.

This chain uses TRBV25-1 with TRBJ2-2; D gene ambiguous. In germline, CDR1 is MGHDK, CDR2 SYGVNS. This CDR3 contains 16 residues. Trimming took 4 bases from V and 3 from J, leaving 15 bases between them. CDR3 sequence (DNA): TGTGCCAGCAGTGCGACGGCTCCCCTTGACACCGGGGAGCTGTTTTTT. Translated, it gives CASSATAPLDTGELFF.

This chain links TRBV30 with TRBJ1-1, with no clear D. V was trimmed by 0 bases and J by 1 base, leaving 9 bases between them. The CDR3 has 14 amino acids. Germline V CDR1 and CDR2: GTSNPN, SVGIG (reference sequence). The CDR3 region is CAWSVGRRNTEAFF. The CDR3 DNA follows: TGTGCCTGGAGTGTTGGGAGACGGAACACTGAAGCTTTCTTT.

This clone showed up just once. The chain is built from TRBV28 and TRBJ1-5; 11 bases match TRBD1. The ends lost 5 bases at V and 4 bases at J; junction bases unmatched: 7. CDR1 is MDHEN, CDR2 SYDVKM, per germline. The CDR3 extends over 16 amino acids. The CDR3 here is CASSPTGQGGNQPQHF. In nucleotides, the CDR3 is TGTGCCAGCAGTCCCACGGGACAGGGGGGGAATCAGCCCCAGCATTTT.

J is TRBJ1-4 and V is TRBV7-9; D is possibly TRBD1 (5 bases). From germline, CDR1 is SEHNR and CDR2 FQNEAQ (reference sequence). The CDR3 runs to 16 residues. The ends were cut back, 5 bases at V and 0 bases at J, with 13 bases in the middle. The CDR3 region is CASSLLSGATNEKLFF. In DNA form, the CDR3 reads TGTGCCAGCAGCCTACTATCGGGGGCAACTAATGAAAAACTGTTTTTT.

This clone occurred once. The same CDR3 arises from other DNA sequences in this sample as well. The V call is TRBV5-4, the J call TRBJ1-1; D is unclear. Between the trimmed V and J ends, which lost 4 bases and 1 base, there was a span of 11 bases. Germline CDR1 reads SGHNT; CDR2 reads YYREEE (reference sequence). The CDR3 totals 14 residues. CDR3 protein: CASSPPAGNTEAFF. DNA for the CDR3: TGTGCCAGCAGCCCTCCGGCCGGGAACACTGAAGCTTTCTTT. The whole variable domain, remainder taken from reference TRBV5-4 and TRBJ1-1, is ETGVTQSPTHLIKTRGQQVTLRCSSQSGHNTVSWYQQALGQGPQFIFQYYREEENGRGNFPPRFSGLQFPNYSSELNVNALELDDSALYLCASSPPAGNTEAFFGQGTRLTVV.

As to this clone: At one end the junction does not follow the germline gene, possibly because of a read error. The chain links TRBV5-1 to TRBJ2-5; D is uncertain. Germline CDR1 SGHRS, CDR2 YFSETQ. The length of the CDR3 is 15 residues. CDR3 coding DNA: TGCGCCAGCCGCTTGACGGGCACAATAGGGGAGACCCAGTACTTC. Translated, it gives CASRLTGTIGETQYF.

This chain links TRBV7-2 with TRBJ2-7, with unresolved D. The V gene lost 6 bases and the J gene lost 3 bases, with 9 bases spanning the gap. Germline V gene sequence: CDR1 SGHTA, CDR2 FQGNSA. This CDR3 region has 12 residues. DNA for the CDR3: TGTGCCAGCAGTCCTTTTAACTACGAGCAGTACTTC. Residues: CASSPFNYEQYF.

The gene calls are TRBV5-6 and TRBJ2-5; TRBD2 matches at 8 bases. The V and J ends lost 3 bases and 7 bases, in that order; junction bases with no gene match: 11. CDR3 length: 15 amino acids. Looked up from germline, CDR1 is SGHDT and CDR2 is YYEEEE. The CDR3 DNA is TGTGCCAGCAGCTCAATGGCCGGGGGGGCAGTGACCCAGTACTTC. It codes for CASSSMAGGAVTQYF.